The source of this T cell receptor beta chain is a study of T cells in Graves' hyperthyroidism and ophthalmopathy. Study context: Peripheral blood draws took place at initial diagnosis, ahead of any treatment. Whole-study findings and limits: Blood also showed most of the thyroid clonotypes that were expanded above 0.001.

CDR1 and CDR2 (germline): DFQATT, SNEGSKA (reference sequence). V was pared by 3 bases and J by 3 bases, with 2 bases of the junction left unmatched. The CDR3 is 13 amino acids. Template material for amplifying TCR beta CDR3 regions consisted of RNA transcripts. Primed by the HTBI set, a first-round RT-PCR was run on the TCR CDR3. TCRdb called the multiplex PCR reads again in MiXCR, with one record for every CDR3 protein. The profile shows some 350,000 distinct CDR3 sequences, 25% of them singletons. With respect to this clonotype: Its antigen is still unknown.

This chain uses TRBV20-1 with TRBJ2-7, with 10 bases fitting TRBD2. This receptor was taken from a man aged 45-65 years with Graves' hyperthyroidism. The sequencing sample was made of blood. Written as DNA, the CDR3 is TGCAGTGCTAGTCTAGCGGGAGACTACGAGCAGTACTTC. It is translated as CSASLAGDYEQYF.